This T cell receptor beta chain is from a study of shared clonotypes between healthy human individuals. In this sample, this clone turned up many times. The assay was immunoSEQ multiplex PCR, and TCRdb's table has in-frame clones only and misses some. The data contain some 1.1 million clones, roughly 80% of them singletons. Trimming shortened V by 4 bases and J by 2 bases, and 15 bases separated the two germline ends. Germline lookup yields CDR1 SGHDT and CDR2 YYEEEE. CDR3 size: 15 residues. Sequencing was done on a sample of memory CD4+ T cells from PBMCs. Subset noted: CD45RA-negative fraction. The source of this sequence is a man between 18 and 35 years old in good health. Some clones in this sample may be carry-over from other donors' samples. The rearrangement uses TRBV5-6 and TRBJ2-5; tentatively, D is TRBD1 (5 bases). Here the CDR3 reads CASSPVGRVQETQYF. In DNA, the CDR3 is TGTGCCAGCAGCCCTGTGGGCAGGGTGCAAGAGACCCAGTACTTC.